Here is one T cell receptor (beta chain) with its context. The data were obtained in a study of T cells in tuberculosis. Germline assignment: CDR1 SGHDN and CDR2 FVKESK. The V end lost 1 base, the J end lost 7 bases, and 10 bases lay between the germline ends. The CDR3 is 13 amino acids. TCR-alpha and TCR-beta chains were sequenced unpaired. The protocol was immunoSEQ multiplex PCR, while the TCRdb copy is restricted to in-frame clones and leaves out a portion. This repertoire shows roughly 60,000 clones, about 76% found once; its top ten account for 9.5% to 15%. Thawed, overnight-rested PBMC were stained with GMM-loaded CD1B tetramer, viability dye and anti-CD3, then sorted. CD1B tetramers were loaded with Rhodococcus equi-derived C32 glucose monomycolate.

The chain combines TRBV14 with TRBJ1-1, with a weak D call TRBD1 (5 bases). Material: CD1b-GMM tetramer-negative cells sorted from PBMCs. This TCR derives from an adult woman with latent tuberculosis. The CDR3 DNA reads TGTGCCAGCAGCCAAGGTAGGACACGTGAAGCTTTCTTT. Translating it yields CASSQGRTREAFF.